Below, 29 T cell receptor beta chains from the same sample are listed, as sequenced in a study of cytomegalovirus exposure and HLA in healthy donors. Vbeta (60) and Jbeta (13) primers were used in the PCR. The repertoire was sequenced with immunoSEQ multiplex PCR; TCRdb's copy has only in-frame clones and lacks some. This sample carries around 69,000 clones, roughly 64% of them seen once, and the ten largest clones take about 7.4%. Sequenced: PBMCs. These TCRs come from a man aged 40-49 years in good health and CMV-seropositive.

This clone occurred once. This CDR3 reads CASSQDRGGQGYEQYF. The CDR3 DNA reads as TGTGCCAGCAGCCAAGATAGAGGGGGACAGGGCTACGAGCAGTACTTC. The rearrangement links TRBV4-2 to TRBJ2-7, with 9 bases matching TRBD1. The length of the CDR3 is 16 residues. V lost 0 bases, J lost 3 bases, and 6 bases stayed unmatched. Germline CDR1 and CDR2: LGHNA and YNFKEQ.

Note on this clone: No conserved phenylalanine or tryptophan ends this CDR3, so it is likely a read error. The limits of the CDR3 on the DNA are not certain, so only TCRdb's listed CDR3 is given. The rearrangement joins TRBV6-8 to TRBJ2-7; the table names TRBD1, a call not compared with the DNA. From germline, CDR1 is MNHGY and CDR2 SAAAGT. The CDR3 is 10 residues long, ends included. The CDR3 region is CWTGWGLIVS.

The V and J genes are TRBV12-5 and TRBJ1-2; 7 bases map to TRBD1. The CDR3 loop spans 12 amino acids. J gave up 8 bases and V 2 bases, and 2 bases lay outside the gene matches. Germline V gene data show CDR1 as LGHNT and CDR2 as FRNRAP. The CDR3 reads CASGLSTGGYTF. CDR3 nucleotide sequence: TGTGCTAGTGGTTTGTCGACAGGGGGCTACACCTTC.

This clone was picked up one time. V is TRBV5-1 and J is TRBJ2-7; the match to TRBD1 covers 10 bases. Per the germline V gene, CDR1 is SGHRS and CDR2 is YFSETQ. The CDR3 covers 14 residues. V lost 3 bases to trimming and J lost 5 bases; unmatched junction nucleotides: 5. This CDR3 is CASSSGQGFDEQYF. For the CDR3, the DNA is TGCGCCAGCAGCTCGGGACAGGGGTTCGACGAGCAGTACTTC.

The J gene is TRBJ1-6, the V gene TRBV13; the match to TRBD1 covers 7 bases. The V segment lost 6 bases and the J segment 5 bases; nucleotides outside the gene matches: 7. Per the germline V gene, CDR1 is PRHDT and CDR2 is FYEKMQ (reference sequence). The length of the CDR3 is 15 residues. The DNA of the CDR3 is TGTGCCAGCAGACTTAAGGGGGCGCATAATTCACCCCTCCACTTT. Protein sequence: CASRLKGAHNSPLHF.

The chain employs TRBV6-4 and TRBJ1-3, with no clear D. With 6 bases removed from V and 0 bases from J, the gap between germline ends came to 12 bases. The CDR3 runs to 15 residues. Germline values: CDR1 MRHNA, CDR2 SNTAGT. This chain's CDR3 is CASRPQAFSGNTIYF. Written as DNA, the CDR3 is TGTGCCAGCAGACCTCAAGCGTTCTCTGGAAACACCATATATTTT.

V gene TRBV5-4 combines with J gene TRBJ2-5; 8 bases align to TRBD2. Trimming took 4 bases from V and 0 from J; bases not matched to a gene: 8. The CDR3 totals 16 residues. Germline CDR1 SGHNT, CDR2 YYREEE (reference sequence). The CDR3, as DNA: TGTGCCAGCAGCACGAGCGGGGGCCTGTACCAAGAGACCCAGTACTTC. This codes for CASSTSGGLYQETQYF.

A single count supports this clone. This chain connects TRBV7-2 to TRBJ1-1; TRBD1 agrees at 9 bases. The CDR3 covers 14 residues. V lost 5 bases, J lost 5 bases, and 6 bases stayed unmatched. Looked up from germline, CDR1 is SGHTA and CDR2 is FQGNSA. DNA for the CDR3: TGTGCCAGCAGCCCGGGACAGGGAAGGACTGAAGCTTTCTTT. This translates into CASSPGQGRTEAFF.

The J gene is TRBJ2-2, the V gene TRBV2; the D is unclear. Germline V CDR1 and CDR2: SNHLY, FYNNEI. This CDR3 has 12 residues. V lost 6 bases and J 4 bases, leaving 6 bases between the germline ends. The CDR3 loop reads CASRESTGELFF. For the CDR3, the DNA is TGTGCCAGCAGGGAGAGCACCGGGGAGCTGTTTTTT.

V usage is TRBV30 and J usage is TRBJ1-5, with a weak D call TRBD1 (5 bases). The CDR3 is made up of 14 amino acids. The germline V gene encodes CDR1 GTSNPN and CDR2 SVGIG (reference sequence). The V gene lost 0 bases and the J gene lost 5 bases, with 11 bases spanning the gap. The CDR3 coding sequence is TGTGCCTGGAGTGTGGGGGGGGGAGATCAGCCCCAGCATTTT. Its protein is CAWSVGGGDQPQHF.

The chain uses TRBV19 and TRBJ2-7, with TRBD1 matching over 7 bases. Trimming at V came to 8 bases and at J to 4 bases, leaving 8 bases not matched to a gene. The germline CDR1 and CDR2 sequences are LNHDA and SQIVND (reference sequence). The CDR3 is 13 amino acids. CDR3 sequence: CASRSRQGYEQYF. In nucleotides, the CDR3 is TGTGCCAGTCGAAGCAGACAGGGATACGAGCAGTACTTC.

This chain links TRBV7-2 with TRBJ2-1, with a tentative D call TRBD1 (6 bases). Trimming removed 2 bases from V and 1 base from J, with 9 bases in between. The germline V gene encodes CDR1 SGHTA and CDR2 FQGNSA. There are 15 residues in the CDR3. This CDR3 reads CASSLMQGSYNEQFF. CDR3 sequence (DNA): TGTGCCAGCAGCTTAATGCAGGGGTCCTACAATGAGCAGTTCTTC.

The chain recombines TRBV2 with TRBJ2-2; 9 bases match TRBD2. The CDR3 is made up of 16 amino acids. Germline CDR1 is SNHLY and CDR2 is FYNNEI. With 6 bases clipped from V and 3 bases from J, the junction kept 8 bases outside the gene matches. CDR3 region: CASSALAGVDTGELFF. DNA for the CDR3: TGTGCCAGCAGCGCACTAGCGGGCGTCGACACCGGGGAGCTGTTTTTT.

The V gene is TRBV5-1, the J gene TRBJ1-1, with a tentative D call TRBD1 (5 bases). Deletions cut 4 bases from V and 3 bases from J, with 13 bases between. Germline V gene data show CDR1 as SGHRS and CDR2 as YFSETQ. The CDR3 loop spans 14 amino acids. CDR3 DNA sequence: TGCGCCAGCAGCGGGAGGGGCGCTGACACTGAAGCTTTCTTT. The encoded protein is CASSGRGADTEAFF.

V usage is TRBV29-1 and J usage is TRBJ2-7, with 7 bases fitting TRBD2. CDR1 SQVTM and CDR2 ANQGSEA come from the germline V gene. The ends lost 4 bases at V and 5 bases at J; junction bases unmatched: 8. The CDR3 consists of 13 residues. CDR3 sequence reads: CSVGSGMMNEQYF. In nucleotides, the CDR3 is TGCAGCGTTGGCAGCGGGATGATGAACGAGCAGTACTTC.

The genes are TRBV5-1 and TRBJ2-7, with 9 positions matching TRBD1. Germline trimming cut 3 bases from V and 5 bases from J; bases unmatched to any gene: 9. The CDR3 length is 15 residues. Germline-derived CDR1 and CDR2 are SGHRS and YFSETQ. Written as DNA, the CDR3 is TGCGCCAGCAGCTCCGCCGGGACAGGGCTTCACGAGCAGTACTTC. Encoded protein: CASSSAGTGLHEQYF.

This sequence joins TRBV5-1 and TRBJ2-1; a weak D match, TRBD2 (6 bases). The germline V gene encodes CDR1 SGHRS and CDR2 YFSETQ. Trimming took off 5 bases at V and 0 bases at J, with 15 bases between the two ends. This CDR3 is built from 16 residues. The CDR3 DNA reads as TGCGCCAGCAGTCCAGACCCTAGCGCCTCCTACAATGAGCAGTTCTTC. Its protein product is CASSPDPSASYNEQFF.

This clone was seen more than once but under ten times. The rearrangement links TRBV27 to TRBJ1-1; no definite D call. This CDR3 contains 12 residues. Germline lookup yields CDR1 MNHEY and CDR2 SMNVEV (reference sequence). The V and J ends lost 5 bases and 5 bases respectively, with 9 bases between them. The CDR3 reads CASSPGGTEAFF. CDR3 in DNA: TGTGCCAGCAGTCCGGGAGGTACTGAAGCTTTCTTT.

The V and J genes are TRBV10-3 and TRBJ2-7, with D possibly TRBD2 on 6 matching bases. Looked up from germline, CDR1 is ENHRY and CDR2 is SYGVKD. V was pared by 6 bases and J by 0 bases, with 9 bases between. There are 13 residues in the CDR3. CDR3 nucleotide sequence: TGTGCCATCAGGGGCGGGACCTCCTACGAGCAGTACTTC. The encoded protein is CAIRGGTSYEQYF.

The rearrangement joins TRBV2 to TRBJ2-7; 7 bases agree with TRBD1. The CDR3 loop spans 13 amino acids. From germline, CDR1 is SNHLY and CDR2 FYNNEI. Germline trimming cut 5 bases from V and 6 bases from J; bases unmatched to any gene: 7. Here the CDR3 DNA reads TGTGCCAGCAGTCCACAGGGGATAGGCGAGCAGTACTTC. It is translated as CASSPQGIGEQYF.

The chain recombines TRBV6-1 with TRBJ2-3; 10 nucleotides match TRBD2. The V segment lost 6 bases and the J segment 2 bases; nucleotides outside the gene matches: 2. The germline gives CDR1 MNHNS, CDR2 SASEGT. This CDR3 contains 14 residues. The CDR3 here is CASRLAGYTDTQYF. CDR3 DNA sequence: TGTGCCAGCAGACTAGCGGGGTACACAGATACGCAGTATTTT.

This chain connects TRBV25-1 to TRBJ1-1, with D unclear. CDR3 length equals 14 residues. Trimming left V 5 bases short and J 1 base short, with 11 bases between. Germline CDR1 reads MGHDK; CDR2 reads SYGVNS. The CDR3 coding sequence is TGTGCCAGCAGTCCCCCCACATGGAACACTGAAGCTTTCTTT. The encoded protein is CASSPPTWNTEAFF.

The chain links TRBV19 to TRBJ2-7; 11 bases fit TRBD2. Germline CDR1 LNHDA, CDR2 SQIVND (reference sequence). This CDR3 contains 15 residues. Trimming cost V 1 base and J 4 bases; bases outside gene matches: 3. DNA for the CDR3: TGTGCCAGTAGTATAGCCCCTAGCGGGGGGTACGAGCAGTACTTC. This codes for CASSIAPSGGYEQYF.

The genes are TRBV9 and TRBJ1-6; D may be TRBD1 (6 bases). This CDR3 spans 15 amino acids. Germline V gene sequence: CDR1 SGDLS, CDR2 YYNGEE. V shed 3 bases and J shed 7 bases, with 14 bases lying between them. CDR3 amino acids: CASSDRDGQNSPLHF. For the CDR3, the DNA is TGTGCCAGCAGCGACCGGGACGGACAGAATTCACCCCTCCACTTT.

The rearrangement uses TRBV6-5 and TRBJ2-7; 7 bases align to TRBD1. The junction had 10 bases not matched to a gene; V was cut back by 5 bases and J by 6 bases. The V gene's germline CDR1 is MNHEY and CDR2 SVGAGI. This CDR3 is 14 amino acids long. The CDR3 loop is CASSTPTGWGEQYF. Here the CDR3 DNA reads TGTGCCAGCAGTACCCCGACAGGGTGGGGCGAGCAGTACTTC.

This chain uses TRBV6-4 with TRBJ2-3; the match to TRBD2 covers 10 bases. The CDR3 runs to 15 residues. The V segment lost 3 bases and the J segment 6 bases; nucleotides outside the gene matches: 6. The germline CDR1 and CDR2 sequences are MRHNA and SNTAGT. DNA for the CDR3: TGTGCCAGCAGTGAAGGGCCTAGCGGGAGTGATACGCAGTATTTT. The encoded protein is CASSEGPSGSDTQYF.

The chain links TRBV29-1 to TRBJ2-3; 13 bases fit TRBD2. The CDR3 consists of 18 residues. V gave up 7 bases and J gave up 1 base; unmatched junction bases: 14. CDR1 and CDR2 (germline): SQVTM, ANQGSEA. DNA of the CDR3: TGCAGCGCCGAATACGGACTAGCGGGAGTGTTGGGCACAGATACGCAGTATTTT. Translation gives CSAEYGLAGVLGTDTQYF.

The table lists this clone with a few counts. At the DNA level, this CDR3 is encoded by other sequences in the same sample as well. CDR3 protein: CAISEGPLSGNTIYF. CDR3 DNA sequence: TGTGCCATCAGTGAGGGGCCCCTCTCTGGAAACACCATATATTTT. The rearrangement uses TRBV10-3 and TRBJ1-3, with D unresolved. The V end lost 2 bases, the J end lost 0 bases, and 8 bases lay between the germline ends. CDR3 length: 15 residues. CDR1 is ENHRY and CDR2 is SYGVKD in the germline V gene.

CDR3: CASSTTGGYFGYTF. DNA for the CDR3: TGTGCCAGCAGCACTACAGGGGGCTACTTTGGCTACACCTTC. The rearrangement links TRBV28 to TRBJ1-2; 9 bases align to TRBD1. The V gene's germline CDR1 is MDHEN and CDR2 SYDVKM. This CDR3 has 14 amino acids. V trimming: 6 bases; J trimming: 7 bases; junction bases outside the gene matches: 9.